Sequencing of this T cell receptor beta chain was carried out in a study of T cells expressing NK-cell markers. Study outcomes and limitations: Where a few donors were concerned, these clonotypes also led the CD3+CD56-NKG2C+ fraction.

Note on this clonotype: Its antigen remains unknown.

TCRdb reprocessed the 5' RACE reads and keeps a single row for each CDR3 protein, giving no DNA. The sample data list about 260,000 distinct CDR3 sequences. Germline-derived CDR1 and CDR2 are SGHDN and FVKESK. This CDR3 is built from 13 residues. The sequenced sample consisted of blood T cells: a sorted CD56 or NKG2C T cell subset, CD4+ or CD8+ T cells, or bulk PBMC T cells (not recorded which). The chain joins TRBV14 to TRBJ2-5; TCRdb's D call, TRBD2, is unchecked because there is no DNA. The origin of this receptor is a woman between 18 and 69 years old in good health. CDR3 loop: CASSQAVPGTQYF. The full variable domain, its missing parts supplied by reference TRBV14 and TRBJ2-5, is EAGVTQFPSHSVIEKGQTVTLRCDPISGHDNLYWYRRVMGKEIKFLLHFVKESKQDESGMPNNRFLAERTGGTYSTLKVQPAELEDSGVYFCASSQAVPGTQYFGPGTRLLVL.